Presented here are 18 T cell receptor beta chains from one specimen sequenced in a study of Graves' ophthalmopathy and Graves' hyperthyroidism. Amplification of the TCR beta CDR3 regions used RNA transcripts (as template). First-round RT-PCR relied on HTBI primers, and a second-round multiplex PCR came next. TCRdb re-called the multiplex PCR reads through MiXCR, storing one row per CDR3 protein. The profile covers 560,000 or so distinct CDR3 sequences, with approximately 37% appearing a single time and about 4.2% taken by the ten largest. The specimen sequenced was peripheral blood or thyroid tissue (not recorded which). These TCRs come from an adult man with Graves' hyperthyroidism.

This clonotype was counted ten times or more. The chain employs TRBV7-2 and TRBJ1-1, with 8 bases identical to TRBD1. Germline V gene lookup returns CDR1 SGHTA and CDR2 FQGNSA. The CDR3 extends over 17 amino acids. The V gene end was trimmed by 3 bases and the J gene end by 0 bases; junction bases not matched to a gene: 9. CDR3 sequence (DNA): TGTGCCAGCAGCTTGCAGGGGGCGTTCGCCATGAACACTGAAGCTTTCTTT. Amino acids: CASSLQGAFAMNTEAFF. Complete variable domain (other parts from reference TRBV7-2 and TRBJ1-1): GAGVSQSPSNKVTEKGKDVELRCDPISGHTALYWYRQSLGQGLEFLIYFQGNSAPDKSGLPSDRFSAERTGGSVSTLTIQRTQQEDSAVYLCASSLQGAFAMNTEAFFGQGTRLTVV.

The chain links TRBV9 to TRBJ1-5; possibly TRBD1 for D (6 bases). The CDR3 loop spans 15 amino acids. V was shortened by 0 bases and J by 9 bases, with 16 bases between the two germline ends. Germline V gives CDR1 SGDLS, CDR2 YYNGEE. CDR3 amino acids: CASSVGGGPRRPQHF. The CDR3 DNA reads as TGTGCCAGCAGCGTAGGGGGGGGGCCTCGTCGGCCCCAGCATTTT.

The chain uses TRBV10-3 and TRBJ1-2, with 8 bases lining up with TRBD1. Germline V gives CDR1 ENHRY, CDR2 SYGVKD. This CDR3 is built from 15 residues. The V and J ends lost 10 bases and 2 bases, in that order; junction bases with no gene match: 12. The CDR3: CASTHRGTGNYGYTF. DNA of the CDR3: TGTGCCAGCACCCACCGAGGGACAGGCAACTATGGCTACACCTTC.

Many counts were recorded for this clonotype. A read error may explain this, as a much larger clone is one base away. The chain has TRBV5-6 and TRBJ2-5, with D possibly being TRBD1 (5 bases). V was cut by 4 bases and J by 2 bases, with 9 bases left in between. Germline V CDR1 and CDR2: SGHDT, YYEEEE. The CDR3 is 13 residues long. The chain's CDR3 is CASSRTTQETQYF. The CDR3 DNA sequence: TGTGCCAGCAGCAGGACAACTCAAGAGACCCAGTACTTC.

The J gene is TRBJ2-2, the V gene TRBV9; TRBD2 matches 8 bases. Germline CDR1 SGDLS, CDR2 YYNGEE. V dropped 7 bases and J dropped 3; count of bases not matched to a gene: 11. CDR3 length: 16 amino acids. The CDR3 sequence: CASRRSGSGDTGELFF. CDR3 nucleotide sequence: TGTGCCAGCCGAAGGAGCGGGAGTGGGGACACCGGGGAGCTGTTTTTT.

There are many counts of this clonotype. This chain connects TRBV10-3 to TRBJ2-2; 9 bases are a match to TRBD2. J lost 4 bases, V lost 6 bases, and 6 bases had no gene match. The CDR3 sequence is 15 residues long. Per germline, CDR1 ENHRY and CDR2 SYGVKD. CDR3 loop: CAIRVAGDPTGELFF. The CDR3 DNA reads as TGTGCCATCAGGGTAGCGGGGGATCCCACCGGGGAGCTGTTTTTT.

A remark on this clonotype: A much bigger clone sits one base away, suggesting this may be a read error. Here the CDR3 DNA reads TGTACCAGTAGTTACCCGGGGCCCTATGAAGCTTTCTTT. It specifies CTSSYPGPYEAFF. J is TRBJ1-1 and V is TRBV19; weak D call: TRBD1 (5 bases). CDR1 LNHDA and CDR2 SQIVND come from the germline V gene (reference sequence). The CDR3 contains 13 residues.

The chain combines TRBV7-2 with TRBJ1-2; TRBD1 aligns across 10 bases. V lost 5 bases, J lost 4 bases, and 4 bases stayed unmatched. Per the germline V gene, CDR1 is SGHTA and CDR2 is FQGNSA. This CDR3 has 14 amino acids. The CDR3, as DNA: TGTGCCAGCAGCCCGGACAGGGGGTTCTATGGCTACACCTTC. Protein product: CASSPDRGFYGYTF.

The chain employs TRBV18 and TRBJ1-1; D not certain. Germline V lookup: CDR1 KGHSH, CDR2 LQKENI. V was trimmed by 2 bases and J by 5 bases, leaving 12 bases between them. This CDR3 has 14 residues. CDR3: CASSPMRDETEAFF. The CDR3 DNA is TGTGCCAGCTCACCAATGCGGGATGAGACTGAAGCTTTCTTT.

This clonotype was counted at least ten times. The chain recombines TRBV19 with TRBJ1-2; D unresolved. Trimming shortened V by 5 bases and J by 1 base, and 11 bases separated the two germline ends. CDR3 length: 14 amino acids. The germline V gene has CDR1 LNHDA and CDR2 SQIVND (reference sequence). The DNA for the CDR3 is TGTGCCAGTAGTTCAGAGGCCTTTAACTATGGCTACACCTTC. Protein: CASSSEAFNYGYTF. Full variable domain (outside the CDR3, taken from reference TRBV19 and TRBJ1-2): DGGITQSPKYLFRKEGQNVTLSCEQNLNHDAMYWYRQDPGQGLRLIYYSQIVNDFQKGDIAEGYSVSREKKESFPLTVTSAQKNPTAFYLCASSSEAFNYGYTFGSGTRLTVV.

The gene calls are TRBV7-8 and TRBJ2-7; D may match TRBD1 or TRBD2 (5 bases each). The CDR3 totals 15 residues. Germline CDR1 and CDR2: SGHVS and FQNEAQ. The V gene lost 3 bases and the J gene lost 3 bases, with 15 bases spanning the gap. In DNA form, the CDR3 reads TGTGCCAGCAGCTTCACCGGGGCCTCCTTCTACGAGCAGTACTTC. Its translation: CASSFTGASFYEQYF.

The chain has TRBV20-1 and TRBJ1-1, with TRBD1 matching over 7 bases. The germline gives CDR1 DFQATT, CDR2 SNEGSKA (reference sequence). V shed 2 bases, J shed 9 bases, and the junction held 12 bases outside the gene matches. The CDR3 is made up of 14 amino acids. The CDR3 region is CSARSGQGEWQAFF. CDR3 nucleotide sequence: TGCAGTGCTAGATCGGGGCAGGGGGAATGGCAAGCTTTCTTT.

This clonotype appeared a few times. The gene calls are TRBV24-1 and TRBJ1-5; D might be TRBD1 (6 bases). The CDR3 is made up of 16 amino acids. Germline values: CDR1 KGHDR, CDR2 SFDVKD. Trimming took off 5 bases at V and 1 base at J, with 14 bases between the two ends. The CDR3 here is CATSAGGGESNQPQHF. In DNA form, the CDR3 reads TGTGCCACCAGTGCTGGGGGCGGTGAAAGCAATCAGCCCCAGCATTTT.

CDR3 DNA: TGTGCCAGCAGTTCTTCCGGGACGACCTCAGGTTACGAGCAGTACTTC. Protein product: CASSSSGTTSGYEQYF. The chain links TRBV12-3 or TRBV12-4 to TRBJ2-7; D may be TRBD1 or TRBD2 (5 bases each). This CDR3 has 16 amino acids. Between the trimmed V and J ends, which lost 4 bases and 4 bases, there was a span of 20 bases.

This chain connects TRBV7-9 to TRBJ1-1; D not certain. The CDR3 covers 15 residues. Germline V gene data show CDR1 as SEHNR and CDR2 as FQNEAQ (reference sequence). Trimming shortened V by 5 bases and J by 1 base, and 14 bases separated the two germline ends. CDR3 sequence (DNA): TGTGCCAGCAGCGCGTTAACAGCGACGAACACTGAAGCTTTCTTT. It codes for CASSALTATNTEAFF.

This clonotype was recorded only once. The chain recombines TRBV10-3 with TRBJ2-7; 12 nucleotides agree with TRBD1. Germline V gene lookup returns CDR1 ENHRY and CDR2 SYGVKD. The CDR3 has 14 residues. V lost 8 bases to trimming and J lost 5 bases; unmatched junction nucleotides: 7. This CDR3 is CAIDPGQGANEQYF. In DNA form, the CDR3 reads TGTGCCATCGACCCGGGACAGGGGGCCAACGAGCAGTACTTC.

As to this clonotype: A much larger clone lies a single base off, so this may be a read error. CDR3 sequence reads: CASRQETQYF. The CDR3 DNA is TGTGCCAGCAGGCAAGAGACCCAGTACTTC. The chain is built from TRBV12-3 or TRBV12-4 and TRBJ2-5; D call uncertain. The CDR3 is 10 residues long. V lost 6 bases and J lost 2, with 1 base in between.

The chain recombines TRBV20-1 with TRBJ1-6; D perhaps matches TRBD1 (5 bases). The CDR3 loop spans 16 amino acids. V lost 6 bases, J lost 0 bases, and 15 bases lay in between. CDR1 and CDR2 from the germline V gene are DFQATT and SNEGSKA (reference sequence). As DNA, the CDR3 is TGCAGTGCGTTAACAGGCGGAAGCTCCTATAATTCACCCCTCCACTTT. It codes for CSALTGGSSYNSPLHF.